The 25 T cell receptor beta chains below come from one sample, sequenced in a study of T cells in localized non-small cell lung cancer (dated by TCRdb to 2020 to 2022). The library came from the immunoSEQ multiplex PCR assay. TCRdb stores this immuneACCESS table with in-frame sequences only. Part of the clones is absent; in the studies checked, under half of the shortfall reflects unresolved V genes, and no reason is known for the rest. This sample comprises around 1,700 clones, 22% of them detected only once. The ten largest clones take up around 8.8% of the sample. Here the sequenced sample was normal lung tissue next to the tumor, taken before any cancer treatment. The receptors shown here come from a woman aged 40-70 years with stage I lung adenocarcinoma.

This clone was picked up one time. The chain combines TRBV12-5 with TRBJ2-3, with 12 bases matching TRBD1. Looked up from germline, CDR1 is LGHNT and CDR2 is FRNRAP. The CDR3 is 17 residues long. V trimming: 1 base; J trimming: 4 bases; junction bases outside the gene matches: 6. The DNA for the CDR3 is TGTGCTAGTGGTTTGGCCGGGACAGGGGGCTTCGCAGATACGCAGTATTTT. Translated, it gives CASGLAGTGGFADTQYF.

J is TRBJ2-6 and V is TRBV9; tentatively, D is TRBD1 (7 bases). Germline V gene lookup returns CDR1 SGDLS and CDR2 YYNGEE. Between the trimmed V and J ends, which lost 5 bases and 12 bases, there was a span of 21 bases. This CDR3 has 15 residues. The CDR3 protein is CASSEEGGTVGVLTF. The CDR3 nucleotides are TGTGCCAGCAGTGAAGAAGGGGGGACAGTCGGCGTCCTGACTTTC.

The chain uses TRBV28 and TRBJ1-2, with D unclear. V was clipped by 2 bases and J by 2 bases, with 6 bases between them. The CDR3 has 13 residues. CDR1 is MDHEN, CDR2 SYDVKM, per germline. The CDR3: CASSLRRNYGYTF. CDR3 DNA: TGTGCCAGCAGTTTACGGCGGAACTATGGCTACACCTTC.

This clone has only a few counts. The chain has TRBV6-8 and TRBJ1-1; D possibly corresponds to TRBD1 (5 bases). The V end lost 5 bases, the J end lost 3 bases, and 16 bases lay between the germline ends. The CDR3 has 15 residues. CDR1 is MNHGY, CDR2 SAAAGT, per germline. The CDR3 region is CASSLIQGKDTEAFF. The DNA for the CDR3 is TGTGCCAGCAGTCTTATCCAGGGTAAGGACACTGAAGCTTTCTTT.

The chain employs TRBV19 and TRBJ1-5, with TRBD1 identical over 7 bases. After removal of 5 bases from V and 4 bases from J, the junction contained 8 bases not matched to a gene. This CDR3 contains 15 residues. CDR1 is LNHDA and CDR2 is SQIVND in the germline V gene (reference sequence). The CDR3 nucleotides are TGTGCCAGTAGTGCATGGGACAGCCTAAATCAGCCCCAGCATTTT. Protein: CASSAWDSLNQPQHF.

This clone was counted a few times. The chain combines TRBV7-6 with TRBJ2-5; perhaps D is TRBD1 or TRBD2 (6 bases each). Per germline, CDR1 SGHVS and CDR2 FNYEAQ. CDR3 length: 15 amino acids. V was clipped by 3 bases and J by 0 bases, with 11 bases between them. CDR3: CASSFQGGNQETQYF. The CDR3 DNA reads TGTGCCAGCAGCTTCCAAGGGGGGAACCAAGAGACCCAGTACTTC.

The gene calls are TRBV10-2 and TRBJ1-1; 11 nucleotides align to TRBD1. V lost 8 bases and J lost 5; bases outside the gene matches: 13. Germline-derived CDR1 and CDR2 are WSHSY and SAAADI. The CDR3 length is 16 residues. The CDR3 DNA is TGCGCCAGCGGCCGGGACAGGGGGTCCCGGGAGACTGAAGCTTTCTTT. Protein: CASGRDRGSRETEAFF.

J is TRBJ2-7 and V is TRBV9, with D hard to call. Germline V gives CDR1 SGDLS, CDR2 YYNGEE. V was cut by 7 bases and J by 2 bases, with 10 bases left in between. This CDR3 has 12 amino acids. CDR3 loop: CASAINTYEQYF. The CDR3 bases are TGTGCCAGCGCGATTAATACCTACGAGCAGTACTTC.

This clone is labeled as medium-sized. The V gene is TRBV6-8, the J gene TRBJ2-1; no clear D gene. There are 12 residues in the CDR3. The ends were cut back, 8 bases at V and 8 bases at J, with 13 bases in the middle. Germline V CDR1 and CDR2: MNHGY, SAAAGT. The CDR3 sequence: CASARSGYEQFF. CDR3 coding DNA: TGTGCCAGCGCGCGGTCTGGGTATGAGCAGTTCTTC.

This clone was seen a few times. The CDR3 sequence is CASSETGRGEKLFF. CDR3 coding DNA: TGTGCCAGCAGTGAAACAGGGAGGGGGGAAAAACTGTTTTTT. V is TRBV2 and J is TRBJ1-4, with D possibly being TRBD1 (6 bases). This CDR3 contains 14 residues. Germline V gene lookup returns CDR1 SNHLY and CDR2 FYNNEI. V dropped 2 bases and J dropped 8 bases, with 12 bases sitting between them. Combining the CDR3 with reference TRBV2 and TRBJ1-4 gives the whole variable domain EPEVTQTPSHQVTQMGQEVILRCVPISNHLYFYWYRQILGQKVEFLVSFYNNEISEKSEIFDDQFSVERPDGSNFTLKIRSTKLEDSAMYFCASSETGRGEKLFFGSGTQLSVL.

This chain joins TRBV11-3 and TRBJ2-7; D is uncertain. Trimming took 4 bases from V and 0 from J, leaving 10 bases between them. CDR3 size: 14 residues. CDR1 and CDR2 (germline): SGHNT, YENEEA. The CDR3 loop reads CASSSEVGSYEQYF. The DNA for the CDR3 is TGTGCCAGCAGCTCTGAAGTGGGCTCCTACGAGCAGTACTTC.

Only a few counts were recorded for this clone. The V and J genes are TRBV18 and TRBJ2-2; 8 bases fit TRBD1. This CDR3 has 17 amino acids. CDR1 and CDR2 from the germline V gene are KGHSH and LQKENI. Trimming at V came to 3 bases and at J to 4 bases, leaving 10 bases not matched to a gene. CDR3 protein: CASSPPPGQVGTGELFF. The CDR3 region has the DNA TGTGCCAGCTCACCTCCCCCGGGACAGGTGGGCACCGGGGAGCTGTTTTTT.

This clone was observed a handful of times. The chain recombines TRBV11-3 with TRBJ1-1; D is unclear. Germline lookup yields CDR1 SGHNT and CDR2 YENEEA. The CDR3 is 14 residues long. Trimming stripped 1 base from V and 1 base from J, with 7 bases between. CDR3 in DNA: TGTGCCAGCAGCTTAGGGGCGGGGAACACTGAAGCTTTCTTT. Translating it yields CASSLGAGNTEAFF.

J is TRBJ1-1 and V is TRBV10-3; D is uncertain. The CDR3 sequence is 14 residues long. The germline V and J ends were trimmed by 2 bases and 0 bases, with 7 bases remaining between them. In germline, CDR1 is ENHRY, CDR2 SYGVKD. The CDR3 DNA reads TGTGCCATCAGTGAGGACGGCTTGAACACTGAAGCTTTCTTT. Protein: CAISEDGLNTEAFF.

J is TRBJ1-5 and V is TRBV19, with D possibly TRBD1 on 5 matching bases. The CDR3 sequence is 15 residues long. Per germline, CDR1 LNHDA and CDR2 SQIVND (reference sequence). V was shortened by 6 bases and J by 6 bases, with 18 bases between the two germline ends. CDR3 in amino acids: CASRQDRGSGQPQHF. The CDR3 DNA is TGTGCCAGTAGACAGGATAGGGGTTCGGGTCAGCCCCAGCATTTT.

This clone showed up just a few times. The chain recombines TRBV11-3 with TRBJ1-4; 7 bases are shared with TRBD1. Germline V lookup: CDR1 SGHNT, CDR2 YENEEA. The CDR3 runs 15 residues. J lost 4 bases, V lost 4 bases, and 6 bases had no gene match. CDR3 in DNA: TGTGCCAGCAGCTCGAGACAGGGACTTAATGAAAAACTGTTTTTT. Protein product: CASSSRQGLNEKLFF.

By proportion, this clone is medium-sized. CDR3 amino acids: CASSLIPGTEAFF. CDR3 DNA sequence: TGTGCCAGCAGCTTAATTCCCGGGACTGAAGCTTTCTTT. This chain connects TRBV7-2 to TRBJ1-1; the D is unclear. The germline V gene encodes CDR1 SGHTA and CDR2 FQGNSA. V lost 2 bases to trimming and J lost 5 bases, with 9 bases between them. The CDR3 spans 13 residues.

The rearrangement joins TRBV6-8 to TRBJ2-5, with a possible D match to TRBD2 (5 bases). The CDR3 sequence is 14 residues long. Germline V gene data show CDR1 as MNHGY and CDR2 as SAAAGT. Trimming took off 6 bases at V and 2 bases at J, with 13 bases between the two ends. The CDR3 region is CASSQTRRQETQYF. CDR3 sequence (DNA): TGTGCCAGCAGCCAAACTAGGAGGCAAGAGACCCAGTACTTC.

This clone was counted only a few times. This rearrangement joins TRBV30 to TRBJ1-2, with 7 bases lining up with TRBD1. J lost 1 base, V lost 5 bases, and 4 bases had no gene match. This CDR3 has 13 amino acids. CDR1 and CDR2 from the germline V gene are GTSNPN and SVGIG (reference sequence). The CDR3 DNA is TGTGCCTGGGGGGACAGACTTAACTATGGCTACACCTTC. Translating it yields CAWGDRLNYGYTF.

The sample holds a few counts of this clone. The chain employs TRBV2 and TRBJ2-7; 7 bases are a match to TRBD2. This CDR3 is built from 15 residues. Germline assignment: CDR1 SNHLY and CDR2 FYNNEI. Trimming took 7 bases from V and 1 from J; bases not matched to a gene: 10. CDR3 loop: CASTEPASGSYEQYF. The CDR3 coding sequence is TGTGCCAGCACGGAGCCGGCTAGCGGATCCTACGAGCAGTACTTC.

The rearrangement joins TRBV6-8 to TRBJ1-2; 9 nucleotides align to TRBD1. The J segment lost 6 bases and the V segment lost 10 bases, leaving 15 bases of the junction unmatched. The CDR3 length is 15 residues. CDR1 and CDR2 (germline): MNHGY, SAAAGT. CDR3 bases: TGTGCCACCGGGGACAGGGTAAGAGAGGCCAATGGCTACACCTTC. This codes for CATGDRVREANGYTF.

The chain couples TRBV28 to TRBJ1-4, with D possibly TRBD1 on 5 matching bases. This CDR3 region has 13 residues. The ends were cut back, 6 bases at V and 11 bases at J, with 16 bases in the middle. Per the germline V gene, CDR1 is MDHEN and CDR2 is SYDVKM. The CDR3 loop reads CASREGSGDKLFF. The CDR3 coding sequence is TGTGCCAGCAGAGAAGGGTCTGGGGACAAACTGTTTTTT.

Relative to its sample, this clone is large (0.1 to 1%). This chain joins TRBV11-3 and TRBJ2-1, with 8 bases fitting TRBD1. V lost 2 bases and J lost 2; bases outside the gene matches: 2. The CDR3 sequence is 15 residues long. Germline V gives CDR1 SGHNT, CDR2 YENEEA. The CDR3 bases are TGTGCCAGCAGCTTACAACAGGGGGCCTACAATGAGCAGTTCTTC. Its translation: CASSLQQGAYNEQFF.

This chain joins TRBV30 and TRBJ1-2; D uncertain. V was shortened by 0 bases and J by 5 bases, with 10 bases between the two germline ends. CDR1 GTSNPN and CDR2 SVGIG come from the germline V gene (reference sequence). The CDR3 length is 13 residues. CDR3 sequence: CAWSVGRYYGYTF. The CDR3 nucleotides are TGTGCCTGGAGTGTCGGCAGATATTATGGCTACACCTTC.

J is TRBJ2-1 and V is TRBV6-8, with D perhaps matching TRBD2 (6 bases). Germline loops: CDR1 MNHGY, CDR2 SAAAGT. The germline V and J ends were trimmed by 6 bases and 7 bases, with 10 bases remaining between them. CDR3 size: 12 residues. The CDR3 DNA reads as TGTGCCAGCAGGTATGGGACTAATGAGCAGTTCTTC. The encoded protein is CASRYGTNEQFF.